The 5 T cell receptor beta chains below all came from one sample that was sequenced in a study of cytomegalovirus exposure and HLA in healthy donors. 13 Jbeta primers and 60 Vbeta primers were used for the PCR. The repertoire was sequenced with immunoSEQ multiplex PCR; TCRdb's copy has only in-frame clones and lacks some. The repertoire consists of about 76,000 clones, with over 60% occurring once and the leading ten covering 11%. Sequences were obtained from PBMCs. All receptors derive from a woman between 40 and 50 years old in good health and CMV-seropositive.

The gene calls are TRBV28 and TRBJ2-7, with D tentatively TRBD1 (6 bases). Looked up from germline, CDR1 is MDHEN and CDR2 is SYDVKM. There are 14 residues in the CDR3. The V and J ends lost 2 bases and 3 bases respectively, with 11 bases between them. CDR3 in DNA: TGTGCCAGCAGTTTACAGGGGAATATCTACGAGCAGTACTTC. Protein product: CASSLQGNIYEQYF.

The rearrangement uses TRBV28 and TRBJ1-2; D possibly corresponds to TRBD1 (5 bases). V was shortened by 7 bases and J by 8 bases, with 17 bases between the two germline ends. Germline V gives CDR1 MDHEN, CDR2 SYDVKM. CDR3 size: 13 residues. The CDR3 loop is CASTLWGRGGYTF. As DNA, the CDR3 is TGTGCCAGCACCTTGTGGGGTAGGGGAGGCTACACCTTC.

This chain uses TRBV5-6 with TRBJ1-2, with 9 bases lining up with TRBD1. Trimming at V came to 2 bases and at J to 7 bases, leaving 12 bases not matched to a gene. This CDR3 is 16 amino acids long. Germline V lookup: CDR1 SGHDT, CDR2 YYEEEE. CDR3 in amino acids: CASSFTRDRDLGGYTF. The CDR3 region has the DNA TGTGCCAGCAGCTTTACGAGGGACAGGGATTTAGGTGGCTACACCTTC.

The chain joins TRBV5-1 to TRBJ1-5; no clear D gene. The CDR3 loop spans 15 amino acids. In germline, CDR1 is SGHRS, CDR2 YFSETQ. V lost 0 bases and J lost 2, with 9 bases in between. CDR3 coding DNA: TGCGCCAGCAGCTTGGGAGGATCCGGCAATCAGCCCCAGCATTTT. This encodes CASSLGGSGNQPQHF.

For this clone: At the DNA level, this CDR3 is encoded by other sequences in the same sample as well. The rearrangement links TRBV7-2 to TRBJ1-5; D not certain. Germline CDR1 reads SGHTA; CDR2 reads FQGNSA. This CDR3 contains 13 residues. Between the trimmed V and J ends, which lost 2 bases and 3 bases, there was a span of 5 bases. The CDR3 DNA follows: TGTGCCAGCAGCTTATCCGTCAATCAGCCCCAGCATTTT. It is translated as CASSLSVNQPQHF.